Reported below is one T cell receptor (beta chain). As yet, its antigen is unknown. Other autoimmune disease, uncontrolled infection, pregnancy and lactation led to exclusion. PBMCs were isolated from a roughly 9 ml sample of fresh peripheral blood. RNA served as the template for amplifying TCR beta CDR3 regions. Second-round multiplex PCR came after first-round RT-PCR with HTBI primers. TCRdb reprocessed the multiplex PCR reads with MiXCR, giving one entry per CDR3 protein. Among about 400,000 distinct CDR3 sequences listed, under 25% were seen once. The sample is drawn from a study of Graves' ophthalmopathy and Graves' hyperthyroidism. The CDR3 spans 13 residues. The germline CDR1 and CDR2 sequences are SEHNR and FQNEAQ (reference sequence). The V end lost 5 bases, the J end lost 6 bases, and 13 bases lay between the germline ends. Study conclusions and caveats: A model built from 13 signatures distinguished ophthalmopathy from stable hyperthyroidism with 85% to 90% sensitivity and approximately 82% specificity.

The J gene is TRBJ1-1, the V gene TRBV7-9; tentative D call: TRBD1 (5 bases). The sequenced sample consisted of peripheral blood. The sequence derives from a young woman with stable Graves' hyperthyroidism. CDR3 protein: CASSLGTGAEAFF. The CDR3 nucleotides read TGTGCCAGCAGCCTCGGGACTGGAGCTGAAGCTTTCTTT.